The present entry profiles one TCR beta chain with its context. What antigen it recognizes has not been identified. Base qualities were left out, and no much larger clone turns up one base away. A MiSeq instrument was used for deep resolution sequencing, which targeted depths ranging from 1 in 1 million up to 1 in 200,000 T cells, with coverage averaging 10x for each clonotype. The immunoSEQ hsTCRB Kit was used to generate the TCR beta libraries. In the original analysis: The data were analyzed with ImmunoSEQ Analyzer and ImmunoSEQ Data Assistant, and V, D and J gene assignments followed IMGT definitions. Clonality, with values ranging from 0 to 1, was calculated as one minus the normalized Shannon entropy of productive rearrangement frequencies. Only overrepresented clonotypes making up at least 0.05% of the repertoire of each patient were included in the public clonotype analysis. Some 13 repertoires from age-matched healthy donors, obtained from immuneACCESS, served as clonality controls. Held by TCRdb, this immuneACCESS table contains in-frame sequences only and omits some clones. Under half of the omission traces to an unresolved V gene where checked; the cause of the rest is unknown. The V and J calls and clone size were taken over from that table, and D and trimming were inferred from the DNA. The sample contains roughly 300,000 clones, around 77% of them found a single time. The ten largest clones represent around 6% of the sample.

This entry belongs to a study of cytotoxic CD8 clonotypes in ibrutinib-treated CLL (dated by TCRdb to about 2021). The study in broad terms: The cohort included roughly 15 treatment-naive and roughly ten relapsed/refractory patients; around 18 were IGHV unmutated. Cryopreserved peripheral blood mononuclear cells were obtained prior to treatment, at the time of response, and at either disease progression or sustained remission. An average of about 250,000 productive templates and 80,000 to 100,000 productive rearrangements was obtained per sample. Of the approximately 86 people in the trial, about 27 had longitudinal samples available. Responses were partial in roughly 24 patients and complete in 2; after median around 66 months follow-up, 14 stayed in remission and approximately 12 progressed. Every sample from remission and from progressive disease was obtained while the patients were still on ibrutinib. Samples at response were collected after a median of about 11 months of treatment, with a range of about 6 to 36 months.

Summary of the overall study and its limitations: Clonality increased at ibrutinib response, stayed stable in sustained remission, and fell back toward baseline at progression. Sampling times were not matched between sustained-remission and progressing patients, and lymph node repertoires were not studied. At baseline, clonality was higher than in age-matched healthy donors and showed a strong correlation with circulating CD8+ T-cell counts. Public clonotypes were rare and either contracted or stayed stable during treatment, and the rise in clonality at ibrutinib response reflected the expansion of private clonotypes.

Including cysteine and phenylalanine, the CDR3 has 15 amino acids. The retained sequence is limited to the CDR3, 45 bases, with the frame set at the first base. Trimmed from V: 4 bases; trimmed from J: 5 bases; junction bases lacking a gene match: 10. As encoded in the germline V gene, CDR1 is SGDLS while CDR2 is YYNGEE. What the time point label conveys for this sample: progressive disease on ibrutinib. For TCR beta library preparation, around 2.1 micrograms of genomic DNA were extracted from the cryopreserved PBMCs. Longitudinal blood samples from CLL patients on ibrutinib monotherapy underwent high-throughput TCR beta sequencing. The patients took part in an open-label, single-center phase 2 trial of ibrutinib monotherapy.

The receptor comes from a human donor with chronic lymphocytic leukemia. Sequenced here: PBMCs, sampled at disease progression, from a patient treated with ibrutinib. The chain joins TRBV9 to TRBJ2-5; 8 bases in between match TRBD1. CDR3 protein: CASSPQGARWETQYF. In nucleotide form, the sequence is TGTGCCAGCAGCCCCCAGGGGGCGCGGTGGGAGACCCAGTACTTC.